This TCR beta chain was documented in a study of CD8+ T cells in alopecia areata. Details on this clone: Its antigen is currently unknown.

Study-level results: Lesional scalp displayed greater clonality than normal scalp, most notably in alopecia totalis/universalis.

As to treatment: oral pan-JAK inhibitor, 5-10 mg twice daily. RNA was extracted and reverse transcribed into cDNA as the sequencing template. The method was immunoSEQ multiplex PCR; TCRdb's version includes in-frame clones alone and lacks a portion of them. Here the sample spans fewer than 250,000 clones, around two fifths being singletons. This TCR derives from a human donor with alopecia areata. This specimen consisted of CD4+ T cells sorted from blood, obtained at approximately week 36, from a patient treated with tofacitinib.

CDR3 sequence reads: CASSDIGNSPLHF. CDR3 nucleotide sequence: TGTGCCAGCAGTGATATCGGGAATTCACCCCTCCACTTT. The chain couples TRBV25-1 to TRBJ1-6; D remains unclear. Germline V gene lookup returns CDR1 MGHDK and CDR2 SYGVNS. The CDR3 covers 13 residues. Trimming left V 3 bases short and J 7 bases short, with 7 bases between.